This TCR beta chain was retrieved from a study of shared T cell receptors in the human thymus. The trim removed 3 bases at V and 0 bases at J, leaving 5 bases unmatched. The CDR3 sequence is 15 residues long. Per germline, CDR1 SGHKS and CDR2 YYEKEE (reference sequence). The protocol was immunoSEQ multiplex PCR, while the TCRdb copy is restricted to in-frame clones and leaves out a portion. The top ten hold over 0.008% of the sample, which has 500,000 to 850,000 clones, roughly 86% seen once. The sample was also reused in another study, on human thymus T cells. That report adds: Gene usage for V and J segments appeared biased in thymic and blood repertoires. What related research reported was that thymic repertoires overlapped highly among unrelated individuals.

Sequencing input: thymocytes. V and J are TRBV5-5 and TRBJ2-7, with TRBD1 identical over 8 bases. This clonotype was sampled from a boy under two years old with a congenital heart defect. CDR3 in amino acids: CASSSDRVGSYEQYF. CDR3 nucleotides: TGTGCCAGCAGCTCGGACAGGGTTGGCTCCTACGAGCAGTACTTC.